What follows are 4 T cell receptor beta chains derived from one specimen sequenced in a study of identical twins. TCRdb recomputed calls from the 5' RACE reads with MiXCR, one row per CDR3 protein. The sample holds approximately 220,000 distinct CDR3 sequences; 7.5% are singletons and the top ten take less than 2%. This sample also appeared in a second study, on yellow fever vaccine responses in identical twins.

Sequencing was performed on memory (CD45RO+) T cells sorted from blood. These receptors were obtained from a young woman in good health.

The V gene is TRBV4-1, the J gene TRBJ1-5; the match to TRBD1 covers 9 bases. Germline CDR1 and CDR2: MGHRA and YSYEKL. The CDR3 spans 15 residues. Trimming took 3 bases from V and 8 from J; bases not matched to a gene: 8. The CDR3 reads CASSHGDREFEPQHF. CDR3 DNA sequence: TGCGCCAGCAGCCATGGGGACAGGGAGTTTGAGCCCCAGCATTTT.

This clonotype has at least ten counts. The gene calls are TRBV12-3 or TRBV12-4 and TRBJ1-2; TRBD1 agrees at 11 bases. The trim removed 3 bases at V and 8 bases at J, leaving 8 bases unmatched. The CDR3 has 15 amino acids. The chain's CDR3 is CASSFWTGGAGGYTF. CDR3 nucleotide sequence: TGTGCCAGCAGTTTCTGGACAGGGGGCGCAGGGGGCTACACCTTC.

In its sample, this clonotype was seen many times. This sequence joins TRBV2 and TRBJ2-2, with D perhaps matching TRBD1 (6 bases). Germline CDR1 SNHLY, CDR2 FYNNEI. The V gene lost 6 bases and the J gene lost 0 bases, with 8 bases spanning the gap. The CDR3 has 14 residues. The CDR3 DNA sequence: TGTGCCAGCAGCAGGGGCTCGAACACCGGGGAGCTGTTTTTT. As protein: CASSRGSNTGELFF. Together with reference TRBV2 and TRBJ2-2, the CDR3 gives the full variable domain: EPEVTQTPSHQVTQMGQEVILRCVPISNHLYFYWYRQILGQKVEFLVSFYNNEISEKSEIFDDQFSVERPDGSNFTLKIRSTKLEDSAMYFCASSRGSNTGELFFGEGSRLTVL.

This clonotype was seen a handful of times. The J gene is TRBJ2-7, the V gene TRBV11-3; no firm D call. The CDR3 sequence is 13 residues long. Trimming removed 2 bases at V and 2 bases at J, with 7 bases between. In germline, CDR1 is SGHNT, CDR2 YENEEA. CDR3 amino acids: CASSLQETYEQYF. CDR3 nucleotide sequence: TGTGCCAGCAGCTTACAGGAAACCTACGAGCAGTACTTC.